This T cell receptor (beta chain) was captured by sequencing in a study of blood T cells in healthy people across ages. Those donating, healthy Caucasian individuals from Russia, were aged 6 to 90. Isolated per sample were at least 6 million PBMCs. In regard to this clonotype: Its antigen is unknown. One base away lies a much larger clone, so this may be a sequencing read error.

The V gene's germline CDR1 is DFQATT and CDR2 SNEGSKA (reference sequence). The CDR3 loop spans 13 amino acids. Using a J-beta primer mix together with a sample-barcoded 5' primer, a second PCR was run for 7 to 11 cycles. TCRdb re-called the 5' RACE reads through MiXCR, storing one row per CDR3 protein. The sample holds around 1.7 million distinct CDR3 sequences, about 28% seen once. General study points: Roughly linear declines in TCR beta diversity per million T cells occurred with age.

Sequencing was performed on blood. The chain carries TRBV20-1 and TRBJ2-3; D ambiguous. The receptor was derived from a woman in her twenties or thirties in good health. In nucleotides, the CDR3 is TGCAGTGCTAGAGTACCGGGTTACGATACGCGGTATTTT. As protein: CSARVPGYDTRYF.